This T cell receptor beta chain emerged from a study of post-analysis software for immune sequencing data. As for the study in general: Disease trajectories encompassed relapsing-remitting, secondary progressive and progressive-relapsing multiple sclerosis. Broader study findings: Versus controls, multiple sclerosis patients showed significantly lower diversity (normalized Chao1).

A word on this clonotype: The antigen is unknown.

Every TCR beta cDNA library bore unique molecular identifiers. There were 1 to 10 million T cells, and 400,000 to 650,000 cDNA molecules came from them. TCRdb re-derived calls from the PCR reads in MiXCR, one entry per CDR3 protein. The sample lists fewer than 700,000 distinct CDR3 sequences, 44% seen once, with 1.5% to 2% in the top ten. The sequenced sample consisted of blood. The source is a girl between 5 and 17 years old with multiple sclerosis.

The chain's CDR3 is CSVEDGRETQYF. CDR3 DNA: TGCAGCGTTGAAGATGGACGAGAGACCCAGTACTTC. The V and J genes are TRBV29-1 and TRBJ2-5; D call uncertain. Germline V gives CDR1 SQVTM, CDR2 ANQGSEA. Trimming left V 0 bases short and J 4 bases short, with 6 bases between. There are 12 residues in the CDR3. The variable domain in full, with the rest retrieved from reference TRBV29-1 and TRBJ2-5, is SAVISQKPSRDICQRGTSLTIQCQVDSQVTMMFWYRQQPGQSLTLIATANQGSEATYESGFVIDKFPISRPNLTFSTLTVSNMSPEDSSIYLCSVEDGRETQYFGPGTRLLVL.